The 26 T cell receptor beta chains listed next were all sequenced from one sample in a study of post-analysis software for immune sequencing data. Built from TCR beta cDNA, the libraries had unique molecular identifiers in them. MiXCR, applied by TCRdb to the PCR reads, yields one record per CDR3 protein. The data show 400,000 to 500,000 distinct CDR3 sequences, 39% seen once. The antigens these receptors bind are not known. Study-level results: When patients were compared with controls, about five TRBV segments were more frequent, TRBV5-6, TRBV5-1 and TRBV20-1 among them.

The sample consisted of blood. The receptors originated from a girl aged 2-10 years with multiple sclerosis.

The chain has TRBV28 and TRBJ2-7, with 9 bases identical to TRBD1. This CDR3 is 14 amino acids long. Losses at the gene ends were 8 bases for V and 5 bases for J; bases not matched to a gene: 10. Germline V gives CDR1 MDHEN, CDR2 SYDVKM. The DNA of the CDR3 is TGTGCCAGCGACACGACAGGGGGTGTGCACGAGCAGTACTTC. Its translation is CASDTTGGVHEQYF.

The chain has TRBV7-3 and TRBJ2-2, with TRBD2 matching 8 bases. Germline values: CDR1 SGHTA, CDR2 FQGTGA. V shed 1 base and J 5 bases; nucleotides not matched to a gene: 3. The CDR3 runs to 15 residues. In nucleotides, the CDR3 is TGTGCCAGCAGCTTAAATAGCGGGGCTACCGGGGAGCTGTTTTTT. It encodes CASSLNSGATGELFF.

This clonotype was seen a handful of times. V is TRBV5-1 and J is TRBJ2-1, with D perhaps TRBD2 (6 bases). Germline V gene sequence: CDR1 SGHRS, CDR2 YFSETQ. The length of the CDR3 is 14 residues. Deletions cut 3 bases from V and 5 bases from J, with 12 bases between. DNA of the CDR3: TGCGCCAGCAGCTCCGGGAGAACTAACAATGAGCAGTTCTTC. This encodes CASSSGRTNNEQFF.

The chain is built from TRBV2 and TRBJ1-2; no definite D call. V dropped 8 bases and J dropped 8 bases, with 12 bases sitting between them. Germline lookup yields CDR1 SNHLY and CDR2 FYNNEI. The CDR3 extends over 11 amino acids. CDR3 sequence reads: CASPTAGGYTF. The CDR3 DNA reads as TGTGCCAGCCCTACGGCCGGGGGCTACACCTTC.

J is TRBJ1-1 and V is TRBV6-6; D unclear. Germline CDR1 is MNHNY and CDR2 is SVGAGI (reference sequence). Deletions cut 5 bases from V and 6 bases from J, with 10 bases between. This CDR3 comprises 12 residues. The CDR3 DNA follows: TGTGCCAGCAGTAGAACCGGGGCTGAAGCTTTCTTT. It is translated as CASSRTGAEAFF.

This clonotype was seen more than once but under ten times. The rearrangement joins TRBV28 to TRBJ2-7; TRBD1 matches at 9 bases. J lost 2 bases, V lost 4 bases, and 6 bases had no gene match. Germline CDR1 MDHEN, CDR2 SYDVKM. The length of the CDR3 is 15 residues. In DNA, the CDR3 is TGTGCCAGCAGTTACCTTCGACAGGGGGCCTACGAGCAGTACTTC. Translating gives CASSYLRQGAYEQYF.

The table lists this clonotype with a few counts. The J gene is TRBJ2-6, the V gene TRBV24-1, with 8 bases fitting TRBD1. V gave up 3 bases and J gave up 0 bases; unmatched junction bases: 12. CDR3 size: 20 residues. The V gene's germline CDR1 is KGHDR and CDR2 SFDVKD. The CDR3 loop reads CATSDPQGTGVHSGANVLTF. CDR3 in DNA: TGTGCCACCAGTGATCCGCAAGGGACAGGAGTTCACTCTGGGGCCAACGTCCTGACTTTC.

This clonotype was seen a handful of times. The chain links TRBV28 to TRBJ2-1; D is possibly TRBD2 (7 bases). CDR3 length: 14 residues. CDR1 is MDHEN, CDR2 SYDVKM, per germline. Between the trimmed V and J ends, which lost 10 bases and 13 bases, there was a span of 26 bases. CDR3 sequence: CATRRLTGGGRQFF. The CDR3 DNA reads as TGTGCCACGCGCCGACTGACGGGGGGCGGACGACAGTTCTTC.

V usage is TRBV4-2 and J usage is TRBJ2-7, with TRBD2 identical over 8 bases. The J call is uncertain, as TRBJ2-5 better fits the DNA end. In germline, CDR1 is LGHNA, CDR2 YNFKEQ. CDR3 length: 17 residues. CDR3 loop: CASSQSSGAIPPETQYF. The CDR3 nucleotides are TGTGCCAGCAGCCAAAGTAGCGGGGCGATCCCACCGGAGACCCAGTACTTC.

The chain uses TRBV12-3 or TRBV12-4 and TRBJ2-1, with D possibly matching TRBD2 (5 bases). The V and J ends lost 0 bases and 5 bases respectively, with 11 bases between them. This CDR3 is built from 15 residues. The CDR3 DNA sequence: TGTGCCAGCAGTTTAGCGCCGGGGTCGAACAATGAGCAGTTCTTC. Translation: CASSLAPGSNNEQFF.

The CDR3 region is CASSRRTGLYSNQPQHF. CDR3 sequence (DNA): TGTGCCAGCAGCCGTAGGACAGGGCTTTATAGCAATCAGCCCCAGCATTTT. The chain employs TRBV5-6 and TRBJ1-5; 8 nucleotides align to TRBD1. With V trimmed by 4 bases and J by 0 bases, 9 bases remained unmatched. Germline lookup yields CDR1 SGHDT and CDR2 YYEEEE. The CDR3 consists of 17 residues. The full variable domain, rest sourced from reference TRBV5-6 and TRBJ1-5, is DAGVTQSPTHLIKTRGQQVTLRCSPKSGHDTVSWYQQALGQGPQFIFQYYEEEERQRGNFPDRFSGHQFPNYSSELNVNALLLGDSALYLCASSRRTGLYSNQPQHFGDGTRLSIL.

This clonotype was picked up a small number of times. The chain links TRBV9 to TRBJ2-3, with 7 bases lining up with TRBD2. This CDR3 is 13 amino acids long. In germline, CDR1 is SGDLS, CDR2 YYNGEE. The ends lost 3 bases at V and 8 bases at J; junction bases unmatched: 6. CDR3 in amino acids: CASSDRPSGTQYF. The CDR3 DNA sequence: TGTGCCAGCAGCGACCGACCTAGCGGTACGCAGTATTTT. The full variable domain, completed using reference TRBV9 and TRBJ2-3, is DSGVTQTPKHLITATGQRVTLRCSPRSGDLSVYWYQQSLDQGLQFLIQYYNGEERAKGNILERFSAQQFPDLHSELNLSSLELGDSALYFCASSDRPSGTQYFGPGTRLTVL.

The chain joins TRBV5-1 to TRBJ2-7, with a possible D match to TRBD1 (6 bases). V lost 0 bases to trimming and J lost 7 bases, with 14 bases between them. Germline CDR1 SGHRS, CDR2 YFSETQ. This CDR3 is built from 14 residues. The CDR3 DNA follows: TGCGCCAGCAGCTTGGCCCCCGGGACATGGGAGCAGTACTTC. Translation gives CASSLAPGTWEQYF.

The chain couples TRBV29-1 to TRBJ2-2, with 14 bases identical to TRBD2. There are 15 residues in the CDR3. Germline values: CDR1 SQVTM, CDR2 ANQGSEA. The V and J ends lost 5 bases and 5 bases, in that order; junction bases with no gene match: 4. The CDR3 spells CSVRGLAGATGELFF. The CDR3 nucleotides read TGCAGCGTTAGGGGACTAGCGGGAGCTACCGGGGAGCTGTTTTTT.

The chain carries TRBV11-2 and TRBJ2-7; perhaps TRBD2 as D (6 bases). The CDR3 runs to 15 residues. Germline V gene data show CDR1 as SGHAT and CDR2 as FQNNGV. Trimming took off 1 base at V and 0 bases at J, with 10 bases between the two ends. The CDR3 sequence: CASSLAASASYEQYF. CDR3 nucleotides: TGTGCCAGCAGCTTAGCGGCTAGCGCCTCCTACGAGCAGTACTTC.

The CDR3 is CSVEDRTGDEQYF. CDR3 coding DNA: TGCAGCGTTGAAGATAGGACAGGGGACGAGCAGTACTTC. The chain combines TRBV29-1 with TRBJ2-5; 9 bases are a match to TRBD1. With the DNA end fitting TRBJ2-7 better, the J assignment may be wrong. Germline V gives CDR1 SQVTM, CDR2 ANQGSEA. The CDR3 spans 13 residues.

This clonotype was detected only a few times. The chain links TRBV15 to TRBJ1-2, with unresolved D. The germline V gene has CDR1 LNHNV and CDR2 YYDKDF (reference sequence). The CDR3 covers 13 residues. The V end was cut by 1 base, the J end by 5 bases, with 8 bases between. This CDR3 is CATSRVDKYGYTF. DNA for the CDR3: TGTGCCACCAGCAGAGTCGACAAGTATGGCTACACCTTC.

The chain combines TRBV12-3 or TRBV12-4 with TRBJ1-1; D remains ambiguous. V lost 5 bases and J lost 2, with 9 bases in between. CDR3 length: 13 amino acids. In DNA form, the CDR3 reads TGTGCCAGCAGTCGGCCGGTCAACACTGAAGCTTTCTTT. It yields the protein CASSRPVNTEAFF.

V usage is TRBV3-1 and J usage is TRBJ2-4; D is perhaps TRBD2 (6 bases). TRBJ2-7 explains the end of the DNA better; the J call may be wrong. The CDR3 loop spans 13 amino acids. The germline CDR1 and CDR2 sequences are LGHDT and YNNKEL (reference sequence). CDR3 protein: CASSGGVRNEQYF. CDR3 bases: TGTGCCAGCAGCGGAGGGGTAAGAAACGAGCAGTACTTC.

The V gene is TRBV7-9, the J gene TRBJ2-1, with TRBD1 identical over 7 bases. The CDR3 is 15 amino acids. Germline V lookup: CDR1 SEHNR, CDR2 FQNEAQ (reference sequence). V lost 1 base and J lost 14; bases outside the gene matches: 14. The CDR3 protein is CASSLGQGDFGIEFF. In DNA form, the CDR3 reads TGTGCCAGCAGCTTAGGACAGGGCGATTTCGGTATAGAGTTCTTC.

The CDR3 DNA reads as TGCGCCAGCAGCCAAGTACTAGCGGCCTACTACGAGCAGTACTTC. Amino acids: CASSQVLAAYYEQYF. The chain links TRBV4-3 to TRBJ2-7; 8 nucleotides line up with TRBD2. V was pared by 1 base and J by 3 bases, with 5 bases of the junction left unmatched. Germline CDR1 reads LGHNA; CDR2 reads YSLEER. The CDR3 runs to 15 residues.

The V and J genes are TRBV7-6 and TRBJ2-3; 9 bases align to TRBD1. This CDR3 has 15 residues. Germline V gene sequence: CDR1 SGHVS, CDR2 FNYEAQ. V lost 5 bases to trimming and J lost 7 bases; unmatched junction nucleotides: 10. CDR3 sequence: CASSPRTGAGYTQYF. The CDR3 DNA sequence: TGTGCCAGCAGCCCACGGACAGGGGCTGGATATACGCAGTATTTT.

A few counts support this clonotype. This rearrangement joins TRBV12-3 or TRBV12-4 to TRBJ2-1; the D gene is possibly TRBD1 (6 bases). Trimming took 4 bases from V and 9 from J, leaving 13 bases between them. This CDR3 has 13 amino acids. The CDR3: CASSSDRQGEQFF. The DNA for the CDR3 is TGTGCCAGCAGTTCCGACAGGCAGGGTGAGCAGTTCTTC.

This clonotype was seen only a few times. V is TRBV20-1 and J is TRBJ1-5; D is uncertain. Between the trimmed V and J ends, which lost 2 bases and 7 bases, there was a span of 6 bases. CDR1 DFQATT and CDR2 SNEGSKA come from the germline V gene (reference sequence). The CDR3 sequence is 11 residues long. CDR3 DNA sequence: TGCAGTGCTAGATTAGGCCAGCCCCAGCATTTT. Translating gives CSARLGQPQHF.

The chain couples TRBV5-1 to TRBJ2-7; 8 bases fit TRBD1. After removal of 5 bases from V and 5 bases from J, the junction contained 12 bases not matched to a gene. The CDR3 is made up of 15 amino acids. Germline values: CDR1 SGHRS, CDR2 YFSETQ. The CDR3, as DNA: TGCGCCAGCAGTCATTCTAGGACAGGGCCCCACGAGCAGTACTTC. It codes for CASSHSRTGPHEQYF.

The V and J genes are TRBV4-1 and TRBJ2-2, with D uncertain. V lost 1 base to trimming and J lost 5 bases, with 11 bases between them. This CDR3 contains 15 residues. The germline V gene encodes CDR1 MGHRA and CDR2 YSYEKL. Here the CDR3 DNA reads TGCGCCAGCAGCCAAGGGTCAGAGTTAACCGGGGAGCTGTTTTTT. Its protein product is CASSQGSELTGELFF.